This TCR beta chain was recovered during a study of T-cell memory formation after mild COVID-19. Trimming took 4 bases from V and 3 from J, leaving 7 bases between them. Germline values: CDR1 MNHNS, CDR2 SASEGT. CDR3 size: 12 residues. TCRdb reanalysed the 5' RACE reads using MiXCR and keeps one entry per CDR3 protein. The sample carries around 440,000 distinct CDR3 sequences, about 20% recorded once. This clonotype was seen a few times. Its target is unknown. Study-wide points: Chiefly within CM and EM were the contracting CD4+ clones; CD8+ ones were within EMRA. The finding that pre-infection memory included some responding clones suggested that cross-reactive memory joined. Day 15 to 85 contractors were CD4/CD8 balanced; later expanders leaned CD4+.

The specimen sequenced was PBMCs or a T cell subset sorted from them (not recorded which). The TCR sequence derives from an adult woman who had mild COVID-19 (a few samples of this study predate the infection). Cell type and time point are not known. The chain joins TRBV6-1 to TRBJ2-7; D remains unclear. This CDR3 reads CASSAQHYEQYF. CDR3 sequence (DNA): TGTGCCAGCAGTGCCCAGCACTACGAGCAGTACTTC.